This passage covers 2 T cell receptor beta chains from one sample sequenced in a study of T cell changes during pregnancy in multiple sclerosis. Only in-frame clones appear in the TCRdb table, and some are missing; sequencing was by immunoSEQ multiplex PCR. The sample lists some 42,000 clones, 87% seen once, with roughly 0.9% in the top ten. This specimen consisted of CD4+ T cells from peripheral blood mononuclear cells, obtained after pregnancy. These receptors came from a female donor with multiple sclerosis, enrolled in a pregnancy study.

This chain joins TRBV18 and TRBJ2-1, with TRBD2 matching over 9 bases. The CDR3 is 16 residues long. V dropped 1 base and J dropped 5; count of bases not matched to a gene: 6. Germline lookup yields CDR1 KGHSH and CDR2 LQKENI. DNA for the CDR3: TGTGCCAGCTCACCACGGAGCGGGGGGCAGGACAATGAGCAGTTCTTC. Protein: CASSPRSGGQDNEQFF.

The gene calls are TRBV19 and TRBJ1-5, with D perhaps TRBD1 (6 bases). The germline gives CDR1 LNHDA, CDR2 SQIVND (reference sequence). The V end was cut by 7 bases, the J end by 3 bases, with 7 bases between. This CDR3 has 12 residues. The CDR3: CASKGHNQPQHF. In DNA, the CDR3 is TGTGCCAGTAAGGGACACAATCAGCCCCAGCATTTT. Full variable domain (missing parts from reference TRBV19 and TRBJ1-5): DGGITQSPKYLFRKEGQNVTLSCEQNLNHDAMYWYRQDPGQGLRLIYYSQIVNDFQKGDIAEGYSVSREKKESFPLTVTSAQKNPTAFYLCASKGHNQPQHFGDGTRLSIL.